This T cell receptor (beta chain) derives from a study of CD4 T cells in relation to SARS-CoV-2 and coronaviruses. CD4+ T cells from unexposed donors were obtained before the COVID-19 pandemic (2011-2018). The data were produced by immunoSEQ multiplex PCR, yet TCRdb's version contains in-frame clones alone and is incomplete. The repertoire holds about 68,000 clones, with 80% to 95% as singletons. V shed 3 bases and J 2 bases; nucleotides not matched to a gene: 4. CDR1 SGHRS and CDR2 YFSETQ come from the germline V gene. The CDR3 spans 15 residues. V gene TRBV5-1 combines with J gene TRBJ2-2; 7 bases are a match to TRBD1. The receptor's source is a human donor in good health. Sequencing was carried out using naive CD4+ T cells from PBMCs. Subset of the sample: naive CD4+ T cells isolated by negative enrichment. CDR3 DNA sequence: TGCGCCAGCAGCTCGGACAGGCCTAACACCGGGGAGCTGTTTTTT. Its translation: CASSSDRPNTGELFF. Based on the CDR3 plus reference TRBV5-1 and TRBJ2-2, the full variable domain is KAGVTQTPRYLIKTRGQQVTLSCSPISGHRSVSWYQQTPGQGLQFLFEYFSETQRNKGNFPGRFSGRQFSNSRSEMNVSTLELGDSALYLCASSSDRPNTGELFFGEGSRLTVL.